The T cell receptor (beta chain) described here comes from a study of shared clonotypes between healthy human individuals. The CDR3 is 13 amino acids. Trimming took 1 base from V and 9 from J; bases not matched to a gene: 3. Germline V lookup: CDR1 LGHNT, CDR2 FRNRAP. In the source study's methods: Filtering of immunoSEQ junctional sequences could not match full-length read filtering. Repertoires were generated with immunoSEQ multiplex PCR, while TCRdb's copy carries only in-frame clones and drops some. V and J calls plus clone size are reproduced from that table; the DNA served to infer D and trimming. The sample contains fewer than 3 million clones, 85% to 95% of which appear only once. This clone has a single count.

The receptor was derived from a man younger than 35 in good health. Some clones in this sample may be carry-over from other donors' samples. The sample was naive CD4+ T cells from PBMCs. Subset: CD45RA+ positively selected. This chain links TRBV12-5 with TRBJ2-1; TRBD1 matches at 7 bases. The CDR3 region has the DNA TGTGCTAGTGGTTTGGGAGGGGGCCGTGAGCAGTTCTTC. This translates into CASGLGGGREQFF.